This T cell receptor beta chain was identified during a study of primary melanoma T cells and metastatic recurrence (TCRdb year 2020). As for the study more broadly: The cohort consisted of 150 to 200 primary melanomas of stage T2 to T4, each more than 1 mm thick. Whether patient outcome could be predicted by T-cell fraction and T-cell repertoire clonality in primary melanoma tumors was the question this study put to the test. Progression-free survival was the clinical outcome compared against the T-cell fraction measured by TCR beta sequencing. The sequencing-derived T-cell fraction was compared with histopathological grading of tumor-infiltrating lymphocytes.

Reading from cysteine to phenylalanine, the CDR3 counts 14 amino acids. Just the 42-base CDR3 DNA is kept, in frame starting at base 1. The sample holds one count of this clone. Its target antigen remains unknown. Base-call qualities are not available, and no considerably larger clone is one nucleotide away. Broader findings and caveats from the paper: Compared with adding any other histopathological variable to tumor thickness, adding T-cell fraction reportedly produced a bigger improvement in progression-free survival prediction. Regardless of nodal disease, mitotic rate or ulceration status, a T-cell fraction above 20% appeared to be protective. Progression-free survival was reportedly predicted by the tumor T-cell fraction independently of thickness, ulceration, mitotic rate and age. An effective T-cell-mediated antitumor response in primary melanoma was framed by the authors only as a suggestion, not a demonstrated mechanism.

The patients had surgically resected primary melanoma that was considered potentially curable but at risk of metastatic recurrence. Library preparation was by the immunoSEQ multiplex PCR assay. High-throughput sequencing of the T-cell receptor beta chain was performed on primary melanoma tumor tissue. The study's processing was this. TCRB CDR3 sharing between samples and the distribution of insertions and deletions were included in the repertoire analyses. A gradient-boosted model ranked how well the T-cell fraction predicted outcome compared with histopathological variables. Sourced from immuneACCESS, this table was stored by TCRdb with only in-frame sequences that have V and J called. A share of the clones is absent; for the studies checked, an unresolved V gene accounts for under half, and the remainder has no known explanation. Clonal size and the V and J genes are those of that table, whereas D and trimming came from the DNA. The sample table holds some 970 clones, of which more than 65% were seen once. The ten most abundant clones make up 4.5% to 5% of the sample.

The source is a human donor with melanoma. The chain links TRBV1 with TRBJ1-1; the listed D gene, TRBD1, was not tested against the DNA. TRBV1 is designated a pseudogene. The sample comprised melanoma tumor tissue. The nucleotide sequence reads as follows: TGCACCAGCAGCCAACCTGGACAGAGAGATGAAGCTTTCTTT. The translation is CTSSQPGQRDEAFF.